The 18 T cell receptor beta chains below all came from one sample that was sequenced in a study of shared clonotypes between healthy human individuals. The repertoire was sequenced with immunoSEQ multiplex PCR; TCRdb's copy has only in-frame clones and lacks some. In the table there are over a million clones, roughly 96% of which are singletons. The specimen sequenced was naive CD4+ T cells sorted from blood. Subset described: CD45RA+ positively selected. These receptor sequences come from a man aged 30 to 45 in good health.

CDR3 in amino acids: CSVEASPIGEAFF. The CDR3 DNA reads as TGCAGCGTTGAAGCGTCACCCATTGGCGAAGCTTTCTTT. The chain employs TRBV29-1 and TRBJ1-1, with D unclear. V lost 1 base to trimming and J lost 8 bases, with 14 bases between them. In germline, CDR1 is SQVTM, CDR2 ANQGSEA. The CDR3 covers 13 residues.

V is TRBV6-5 and J is TRBJ2-2; D unresolved. The CDR3 has 14 amino acids. V lost 7 bases to trimming and J lost 9 bases, with 18 bases between them. Germline CDR1 reads MNHEY; CDR2 reads SVGAGI. CDR3 region: CASKVTDSTWELFF. The DNA of the CDR3 is TGTGCCAGCAAAGTGACCGATTCGACCTGGGAGCTGTTTTTT.

The chain recombines TRBV5-1 with TRBJ1-1, with D possibly being TRBD1 (6 bases). V dropped 3 bases and J dropped 4 bases, with 16 bases sitting between them. The CDR3 totals 15 residues. CDR1 is SGHRS and CDR2 is YFSETQ in the germline V gene. The CDR3 nucleotides are TGCGCCAGCAGCTCCCCTGGGGGGCAAGGCACTGAAGCTTTCTTT. This codes for CASSSPGGQGTEAFF.

The rearrangement joins TRBV29-1 to TRBJ2-3; 8 bases fit TRBD1. The CDR3 spans 12 residues. Germline CDR1 SQVTM, CDR2 ANQGSEA. The J segment lost 4 bases and the V segment lost 8 bases, leaving 5 bases of the junction unmatched. CDR3 bases: TGCAGCATTATGACAGGGGCAGATACGCAGTATTTT. This gives the protein CSIMTGADTQYF.

V usage is TRBV5-5 and J usage is TRBJ2-7; TRBD1 is a possible D gene (5 bases). The germline V gene has CDR1 SGHKS and CDR2 YYEKEE (reference sequence). V lost 0 bases and J 2 bases, leaving 12 bases between the germline ends. This CDR3 is built from 15 residues. CDR3 amino acids: CASSLGGGSTYEQYF. The CDR3 DNA is TGTGCCAGCAGCTTGGGGGGCGGAAGCACCTACGAGCAGTACTTC.

This clone was seen once. The chain carries TRBV11-2 and TRBJ1-1; 7 positions agree with TRBD1. J was trimmed by 3 bases and V by 1 base; bases with no gene match: 8. The germline gives CDR1 SGHAT, CDR2 FQNNGV. This CDR3 is 16 amino acids long. Written as DNA, the CDR3 is TGTGCCAGCAGCTTAGCAGGACAGGTGGGGCACACTGAAGCTTTCTTT. Its translation is CASSLAGQVGHTEAFF.

This clone came up once. The same CDR3 arises from other DNA sequences in this sample as well. The CDR3 region is CASSLVGDNEQFF. Here the CDR3 DNA reads TGCGCCAGCAGCTTGGTAGGGGACAATGAGCAGTTCTTC. The chain employs TRBV5-1 and TRBJ2-1, with D possibly matching TRBD1 (5 bases). CDR1 and CDR2 (germline): SGHRS, YFSETQ. This CDR3 spans 13 amino acids. V lost 0 bases and J lost 5, with 6 bases in between.

The genes are TRBV5-1 and TRBJ2-2; 9 nucleotides align to TRBD1. Germline V lookup: CDR1 SGHRS, CDR2 YFSETQ. The CDR3 spans 14 residues. V gave up 4 bases and J gave up 6 bases; unmatched junction bases: 4. This CDR3 reads CASSRDRVPGELFF. As DNA, the CDR3 is TGCGCCAGCAGCCGGGACAGGGTCCCCGGGGAGCTGTTTTTT.

This clone appeared a single time. The rearrangement joins TRBV7-2 to TRBJ1-1; D is ambiguous. The length of the CDR3 is 13 residues. Looked up from germline, CDR1 is SGHTA and CDR2 is FQGNSA. The ends were cut back, 4 bases at V and 7 bases at J, with 13 bases in the middle. In DNA, the CDR3 is TGTGCCAGCAGCTCCGGGATTGGAAGTGAAGCTTTCTTT. This gives the protein CASSSGIGSEAFF.

This sequence joins TRBV5-4 and TRBJ2-5; D possibly corresponds to TRBD2 (6 bases). CDR3 size: 16 residues. Germline lookup yields CDR1 SGHNT and CDR2 YYREEE (reference sequence). Between the trimmed V and J ends, which lost 2 bases and 7 bases, there was a span of 21 bases. The CDR3, as DNA: TGTGCCAGCAGCTTCGGTGGCCGGGGCGGGGCCGGGACCCAGTACTTC. Protein product: CASSFGGRGGAGTQYF.

This clone appeared a single time. The chain carries TRBV5-4 and TRBJ2-7; 8 bases agree with TRBD1. Per the germline V gene, CDR1 is SGHNT and CDR2 is YYREEE (reference sequence). This CDR3 is built from 14 residues. J was trimmed by 5 bases and V by 3 bases; bases with no gene match: 7. The DNA of the CDR3 is TGTGCCAGCAGCTCCGACAGGGGCCCCCACGAGCAGTACTTC. This sequence encodes CASSSDRGPHEQYF.

Remarks on this clone: The same CDR3 arises from other DNA sequences in this sample as well. Here the CDR3 reads CASSLRGAEAFF. The CDR3, as DNA: TGTGCCAGCAGCTTGAGGGGCGCTGAAGCTTTCTTT. The chain is built from TRBV11-2 and TRBJ1-1, with D possibly TRBD1 on 5 matching bases. Trimming removed 3 bases from V and 6 bases from J, with 8 bases in between. Germline CDR1 SGHAT, CDR2 FQNNGV. The CDR3 sequence is 12 residues long.

The J gene is TRBJ2-1, the V gene TRBV28; 9 bases fit TRBD2. This CDR3 has 19 amino acids. V gave up 4 bases and J gave up 3 bases; unmatched junction bases: 16. Germline CDR1 and CDR2: MDHEN and SYDVKM. CDR3 region: CASSWQSGRRYSFYNEQFF. CDR3 nucleotides: TGTGCCAGCAGTTGGCAAAGCGGGAGGCGCTACTCATTCTACAATGAGCAGTTCTTC.

The genes are TRBV9 and TRBJ2-3; TRBD1 is a possible D gene (6 bases). Trimming removed 6 bases at V and 2 bases at J, with 13 bases between. Germline CDR1 reads SGDLS; CDR2 reads YYNGEE. The CDR3 loop spans 14 amino acids. The DNA for the CDR3 is TGTGCCAGCACCGCAGGGGTCCACACAGATACGCAGTATTTT. Translation: CASTAGVHTDTQYF. Full variable domain (remainder filled in from reference TRBV9 and TRBJ2-3): DSGVTQTPKHLITATGQRVTLRCSPRSGDLSVYWYQQSLDQGLQFLIQYYNGEERAKGNILERFSAQQFPDLHSELNLSSLELGDSALYFCASTAGVHTDTQYFGPGTRLTVL.

The chain has TRBV18 and TRBJ2-1; a weak D match, TRBD1 (5 bases). The CDR3 totals 15 residues. The germline CDR1 and CDR2 sequences are KGHSH and LQKENI. V was shortened by 2 bases and J by 4 bases, with 12 bases between the two germline ends. CDR3: CASSPERQSYNEQFF. CDR3 coding DNA: TGTGCCAGCTCACCAGAGAGACAGTCGTACAATGAGCAGTTCTTC.

Note on this clone: This sample also contains other DNA sequences that code for the same CDR3. The chain is built from TRBV5-1 and TRBJ2-3, with D perhaps being TRBD1 or TRBD2 (5 bases each). The V end was cut by 2 bases, the J end by 1 base, with 11 bases between. This CDR3 contains 15 residues. Germline V gene data show CDR1 as SGHRS and CDR2 as YFSETQ. The CDR3 protein is CASSLVGDRTDTQYF. DNA for the CDR3: TGCGCCAGCAGCTTAGTAGGGGACCGCACAGATACGCAGTATTTT.

The rearrangement joins TRBV4-1 to TRBJ2-2; TRBD2 aligns across 10 bases. The CDR3 covers 17 residues. Germline CDR1 is MGHRA and CDR2 is YSYEKL. V shed 0 bases and J 6 bases; nucleotides not matched to a gene: 7. CDR3 in amino acids: CASSQERLAGEAGELFF. CDR3 DNA sequence: TGCGCCAGCAGCCAAGAAAGGCTAGCGGGAGAGGCCGGGGAGCTGTTTTTT.

This clone was recorded a few times. The gene calls are TRBV2 and TRBJ1-2; D remains unclear. The germline V and J ends were trimmed by 6 bases and 8 bases, with 10 bases remaining between them. Germline V gene lookup returns CDR1 SNHLY and CDR2 FYNNEI. The CDR3 totals 11 residues. CDR3 bases: TGTGCCAGCAGGTCCGTTAGGGGCTACACCTTC. Translated: CASRSVRGYTF.